The present TCR beta chain was sequenced within a study of T cell changes during pregnancy in multiple sclerosis (dated by TCRdb to between 2018 and 2021). A note on the overall study: The study looked at changes in the T cell repertoire across pregnancy in women with multiple sclerosis.

V has 5 bases trimmed and J has 10 bases trimmed; junction bases matching no gene number 11. Reading from cysteine to phenylalanine, the CDR3 counts 14 amino acids. Only CDR3 DNA remains: 42 bases, in frame from the first base. CDR1 PRHDT and CDR2 FYEKMQ were looked up in the germline V gene (reference sequence). The receptor library was made with the immunoSEQ multiplex PCR assay. The source is immuneACCESS, and TCRdb retained only in-frame sequences with V and J called. Part of the clones is not carried over; for the studies checked, unresolved V genes explain less than half of this, and the remainder is unexplained. The sample includes roughly 75,000 clones, with approximately 91% observed a single time. The ten largest clones represent under 2.5% of the sample. On this clone itself: The antigen it recognizes is unknown. The record has no base qualities; no much larger clone is one base away.

The TCR was taken from a female donor with multiple sclerosis, enrolled in a pregnancy study. In this chain, TRBV13 is recombined with TRBJ2-1, with TRBD1 identical over 7 junction bases. Sequences were derived from peripheral blood, sampled before pregnancy. The CDR3 sequence is CASSRPTGYWEQFF. The bases read TGTGCCAGCAGCCGACCGACAGGGTATTGGGAGCAGTTCTTC.